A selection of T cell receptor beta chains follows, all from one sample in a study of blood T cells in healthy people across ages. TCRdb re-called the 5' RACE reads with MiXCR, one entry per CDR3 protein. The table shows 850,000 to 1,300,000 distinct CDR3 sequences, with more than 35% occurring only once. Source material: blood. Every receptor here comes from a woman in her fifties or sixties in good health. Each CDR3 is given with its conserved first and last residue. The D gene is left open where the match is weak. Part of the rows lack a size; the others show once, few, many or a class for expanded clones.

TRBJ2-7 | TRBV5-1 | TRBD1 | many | TGCGCCAGCAGCAAGGACAGGGACTACGAGCAGTACTTC | CASSKDRDYEQYF
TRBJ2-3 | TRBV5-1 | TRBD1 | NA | TGCGCCAGCAGCTACCGACAGGGTGAGGATACGCAGTATTTT | CASSYRQGEDTQYF
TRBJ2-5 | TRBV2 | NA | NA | TGTGCCGGCAGAGCTAAGCCTGTCGTTAGTGAGCAGTACTTC | CAGRAKPVVSEQYF
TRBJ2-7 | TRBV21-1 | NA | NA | TGTGCCAGCAGCCCTTCGACTAGACCCATCTCCTACGAGCAGTACTTC | CASSPSTRPISYEQYF
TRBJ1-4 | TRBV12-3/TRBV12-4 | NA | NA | TGTGCCAGCAGTTTTGTGGGAGAAAAACTGTTTTTT | CASSFVGEKLFF
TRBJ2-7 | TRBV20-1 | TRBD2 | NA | TGCAGTGCTAGGTCTTGGACTAGCGAGATCTACGAGCAGTACTTC | CSARSWTSEIYEQYF
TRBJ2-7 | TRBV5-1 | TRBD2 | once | TGCGCCAGTTCCTTACAACTTTTAGCGGGAGGCTCCTACGAGCAGTACTTC | CASSLQLLAGGSYEQYF
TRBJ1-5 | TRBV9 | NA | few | TGTGCCAGCAGCGTAATAAAGGCGCAGGTCAGGACATACAATCAGCCCCAGCATTTT | CASSVIKAQVRTYNQPQHF
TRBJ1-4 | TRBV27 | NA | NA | TGTGCCAGCAGTTTCGGCAGGACTAATGAAAAACTGTTTTTT | CASSFGRTNEKLFF
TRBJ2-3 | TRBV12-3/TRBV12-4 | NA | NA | TGTGCCACCTCGGCCCTGACCGATGCGCAGTATTTT | CATSALTDAQYF
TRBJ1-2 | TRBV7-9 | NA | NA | TGTGCCAGCAGCTTAGCTCTTTCCTATGGCTACACCTTC | CASSLALSYGYTF
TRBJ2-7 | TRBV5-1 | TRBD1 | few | TGCGCCAGCAGCTGGCGCGGGGGACAGGGGCACGAGCAGTACTTC | CASSWRGGQGHEQYF
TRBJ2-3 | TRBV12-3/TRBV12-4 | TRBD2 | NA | TGTGCCAGCAGTGTGACTAGCGGAGGCACAGATGCGCAGTATTTT | CASSVTSGGTDAQYF
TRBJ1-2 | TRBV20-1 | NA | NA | TGCAGTGCCCCGGACAGCTATGGCTACACCTTC | CSAPDSYGYTF
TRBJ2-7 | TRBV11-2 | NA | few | TGTGCCAGCAGCTTAGGGCCGCACTCCTACGAGCAGTACTTC | CASSLGPHSYEQYF
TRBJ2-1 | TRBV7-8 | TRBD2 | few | TGTGCCAGCAGCGCCGTAGCGGGCCTCTTAGAGCAGTTCTTC | CASSAVAGLLEQFF
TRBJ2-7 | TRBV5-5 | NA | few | TGTGCCAGCAGCACAATACAGAACTACGAGCAGTACTTC | CASSTIQNYEQYF
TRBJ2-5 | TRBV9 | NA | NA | TGTGCCAGCCAAGATGGGGTCCAAGAGACCCAGTACTTC | CASQDGVQETQYF
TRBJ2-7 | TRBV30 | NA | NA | TGTGCCTGGAGTGTCTCTCTAGCTGGGTACGAGCAGTACTTC | CAWSVSLAGYEQYF
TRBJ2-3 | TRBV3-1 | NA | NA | TGTGCCAGCAGCCAAGCTGCCGCCTCAAGGCAGTATTTT | CASSQAAASRQYF
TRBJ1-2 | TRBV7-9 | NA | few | TGTGCCAGCAGCCCCAGGGAACGACCGATCTATGGCTACACCTTC | CASSPRERPIYGYTF
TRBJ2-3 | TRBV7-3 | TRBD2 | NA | TGTGCCAGCAGCTTAACGCCGGCTAGCGGTAGCACAGATACGCAGTATTTT | CASSLTPASGSTDTQYF
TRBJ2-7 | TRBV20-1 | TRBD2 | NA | TGCAGTGCCCCGCCCACTAGCGGCTCCTACGAGCAGTACTTC | CSAPPTSGSYEQYF
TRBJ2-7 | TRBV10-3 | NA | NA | TGTGCCATCAGTAACCCGCTAAGGGGCGAGCAGTACTTC | CAISNPLRGEQYF
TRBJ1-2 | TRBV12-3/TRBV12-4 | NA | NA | TGTGCCAGCAGTTTACCTCCCATGGGGGGCGCTTCGTCCTATGGCTACACCTTC | CASSLPPMGGASSYGYTF
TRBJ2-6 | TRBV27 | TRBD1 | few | TGTGCCAGCCGACAGGGTAGTTCTGCGGCTGGGGCCAACGTCCTGACTTTC | CASRQGSSAAGANVLTF
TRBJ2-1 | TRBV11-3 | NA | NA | TGTGCCAGCAGCTCCCCGATTTACAATGAGCAGTTCTTC | CASSSPIYNEQFF
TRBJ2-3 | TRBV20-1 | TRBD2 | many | TGCAGTGCTAGAGATACTAGCGCGAGCACAGATACGCAGTATTTT | CSARDTSASTDTQYF
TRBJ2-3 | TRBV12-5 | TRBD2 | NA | TGTGCTAGTGGTTCAACTAGCGGGAGCACAGATACGCAGTATTTT | CASGSTSGSTDTQYF
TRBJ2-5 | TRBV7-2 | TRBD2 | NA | TGTGCCAGCAGCTTAGGGCCGCCTGGGACAAGACTAGCGGGGAGCCAAAATGAGCAGTACTTC | CASSLGPPGTRLAGSQNEQYF
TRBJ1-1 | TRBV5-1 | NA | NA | TGCGCCAGCAGCTTGGACCCCACCGACACGTTGAACACTGAAGCTTTCTTT | CASSLDPTDTLNTEAFF
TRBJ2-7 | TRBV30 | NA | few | TGTGCCGGGGGCCTTAGCAACGAGCAGTACTTC | CAGGLSNEQYF
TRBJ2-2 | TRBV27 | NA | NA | TGTGCCAGCAGTGAGGCCCTAAATACCGGGGAGCTGTTTTTT | CASSEALNTGELFF
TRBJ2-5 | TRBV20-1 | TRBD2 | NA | TGCAGTGCTACGGGACTAGCGGTTCCAAGAGAGACCCAGTACTTC | CSATGLAVPRETQYF
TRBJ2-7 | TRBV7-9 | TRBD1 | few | TGTGCCAGCAGCCCACCGGGACAGGGGTCCGAGCAGTACTTC | CASSPPGQGSEQYF
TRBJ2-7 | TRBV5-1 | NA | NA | TGCGCCAGCAGCTTGGGTATACGGGGGAATGGTAGCTACGAGCAGTACTTC | CASSLGIRGNGSYEQYF
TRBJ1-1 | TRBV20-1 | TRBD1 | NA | TGCAGTGCTAGAGATCCTTACGCCGACAGGGGGAGGGACACTGAAGCTTTCTTT | CSARDPYADRGRDTEAFF
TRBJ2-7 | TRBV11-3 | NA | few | TGTGCCAGCAGCTTAGAGGGCGGAATCCCTCGGGAGCAGTACTTC | CASSLEGGIPREQYF
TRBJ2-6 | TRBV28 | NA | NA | TGTGCCAGCAGTTTTGCGACTTCTGGGGCCAACGTCCTGACTTTC | CASSFATSGANVLTF
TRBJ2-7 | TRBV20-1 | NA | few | TGCAGTGCAAGGGGAGACCGTGACCCCTACGAGCAGTACTTC | CSARGDRDPYEQYF